Here is one TCR beta chain with its context. The data are from a study of blood T cell repertoires in COVID-19. In the authors' workflow: Quantification of nucleated cells was approximated via reference gene primer amplification. Profiled with immunoSEQ multiplex PCR; TCRdb holds only in-frame clones, not every one. V, J and clone size were drawn from that table, and D and trimming were deduced from the DNA. This table holds about 360,000 clones, about four fifths found once. Germline CDR1 SGHVS, CDR2 FQNEAQ. This CDR3 comprises 13 residues. Trimming at V came to 3 bases and at J to 8 bases, leaving 3 bases not matched to a gene.

The sequence was obtained from a man aged 25 to 40 with active or convalescent COVID-19. This rearrangement joins TRBV7-8 to TRBJ1-2; 10 nucleotides match TRBD1. Sequenced material: peripheral blood. Written as DNA, the CDR3 is TGTGCCAGCAGCTTGGAGACAGGGGGCGGCTACACCTTC. This sequence encodes CASSLETGGGYTF.